This TCR beta chain was sequenced for a study of regulatory T cells in long-lasting Graves disease. Study-level findings and limits: Preferential use of TRBV28, TRBJ1-2 and TRBJ2-5 was seen in persistent disease.

The time point: newly diagnosed GD, antithyroid drugs for less than 3 months. TCR sequences were obtained from RNA taken from PBMCs. Staff drew approximately 9.3 milliliters of peripheral blood into EDTA tubes. Trimming shortened V by 8 bases and J by 4 bases, and 6 bases separated the two germline ends. CDR3 length equals 11 residues. Germline CDR1 is SEHNR and CDR2 is FQNEAQ (reference sequence). Libraries of TCR beta came from iRepertoire HTBI primers plus Arm-PCR of CDR3 regions. One entry per CDR3 protein results from TCRdb running MiXCR on the multiplex PCR reads. The repertoire holds around 400,000 distinct CDR3 sequences, with 15% as singletons. In this sample, this clonotype turned up a few times. The antigen is unknown. This sample was also put to use in a study of T cells in Graves' hyperthyroidism and ophthalmopathy. Per that study: Most clonotypes that expanded in the thyroid above 0.001 also showed up in blood.

This receptor was obtained from a woman aged 40 to 50 with Graves disease. The sample consisted of peripheral blood mononuclear cells (PBMCs), taken at new diagnosis, from a patient treated with antithyroid drugs. The rearrangement links TRBV7-9 to TRBJ1-3; D is unclear. The CDR3 loop is CASYGGNTIYF. The CDR3 DNA is TGTGCCAGCTATGGGGGAAACACCATATATTTT. The full variable domain, rest sourced from reference TRBV7-9 and TRBJ1-3, is DTGVSQNPRHKITKRGQNVTFRCDPISEHNRLYWYRQTLGQGPEFLTYFQNEAQLEKSRLLSDRFSAERPKGSFSTLEIQRTEQGDSAMYLCASYGGNTIYFGEGSWLTVV.